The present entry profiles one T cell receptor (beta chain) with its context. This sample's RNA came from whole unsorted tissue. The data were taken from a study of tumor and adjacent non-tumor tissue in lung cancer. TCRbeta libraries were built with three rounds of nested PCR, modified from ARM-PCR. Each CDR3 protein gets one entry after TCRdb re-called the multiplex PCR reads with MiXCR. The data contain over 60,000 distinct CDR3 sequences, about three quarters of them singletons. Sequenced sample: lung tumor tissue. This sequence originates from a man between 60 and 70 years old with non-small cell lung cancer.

CDR3 bases: TGCGCCAGCATGGACTTGAACAGACGCTCGCGCACAGATACGCAGTATTTT. Translating gives CASMDLNRRSRTDTQYF. The gene calls are TRBV10-2 and TRBJ2-3; D possibly corresponds to TRBD2 (5 bases). Germline lookup yields CDR1 WSHSY and CDR2 SAAADI. The V gene lost 7 bases and the J gene lost 1 base, with 21 bases spanning the gap. The CDR3 runs 17 residues.